The clone carrying this T cell receptor beta chain was counted a few times. Its specificity is not known. The entry originates in a study of regulatory T cells in long-lasting Graves disease. Study-wide context: A definition of persistent Graves' disease required over 5 years of antithyroid drugs plus positive TSH receptor antibodies.

Study-level results: Study was limited to peripheral blood, excluding thyroid tissue. TCR diversity in persistent Graves' patients was below that of newly diagnosed ones.

This CDR3 has 15 amino acids. V lost 6 bases to trimming and J lost 5 bases, with 20 bases between them. The germline V gene has CDR1 ENHRY and CDR2 SYGVKD. Time point meaning: persistent/refractory GD, antithyroid drugs over 5 years with positive TRAb. Construction of the TCR library relied on RNA isolated from PBMCs. Patients met American Thyroid Association criteria for Graves' disease. Construction of TCR beta libraries relied on iRepertoire HTBI primers and on Arm-PCR targeting CDR3 regions. TCRdb re-analysed the multiplex PCR reads in MiXCR, keeping a single row per CDR3 protein. Here the sample spans roughly 450,000 distinct CDR3 sequences, about 25% being singletons.

The sequenced sample was peripheral blood mononuclear cells (PBMCs), obtained when the disease was refractory, from a patient treated with antithyroid drugs. The chain uses TRBV10-3 and TRBJ2-7, with TRBD1 as a possible D gene (5 bases). The clonotype originates from a female donor with Graves disease. CDR3 in DNA: TGTGCCATCAGCCCCTACGGGCAGGGTGTCGACGAGCAGTACTTC. Its protein is CAISPYGQGVDEQYF.